This note documents a single TCR beta chain sequence. Germline lookup yields CDR1 SGHAT and CDR2 FQNNGV. J lost 6 bases, V lost 3 bases, and 6 bases had no gene match. The CDR3 length is 14 residues. The entry originates in a study of control samples from healthy donors and cancer patients. Generated by immunoSEQ multiplex PCR, the TCRdb table keeps only in-frame clones and is missing some. Of 150,000 to 200,000 clones in the sample, around nine tenths are singletons; the top ten hold nearly 5%. Sequencing was done on a sample of blood. This receptor was obtained from a woman aged 25 to 39 in good health. The genes are TRBV11-2 and TRBJ2-3; 7 bases agree with TRBD1. DNA of the CDR3: TGTGCCAGCAGCTTCGCAGGGGGATCCGATACGCAGTATTTT. The encoded protein is CASSFAGGSDTQYF.